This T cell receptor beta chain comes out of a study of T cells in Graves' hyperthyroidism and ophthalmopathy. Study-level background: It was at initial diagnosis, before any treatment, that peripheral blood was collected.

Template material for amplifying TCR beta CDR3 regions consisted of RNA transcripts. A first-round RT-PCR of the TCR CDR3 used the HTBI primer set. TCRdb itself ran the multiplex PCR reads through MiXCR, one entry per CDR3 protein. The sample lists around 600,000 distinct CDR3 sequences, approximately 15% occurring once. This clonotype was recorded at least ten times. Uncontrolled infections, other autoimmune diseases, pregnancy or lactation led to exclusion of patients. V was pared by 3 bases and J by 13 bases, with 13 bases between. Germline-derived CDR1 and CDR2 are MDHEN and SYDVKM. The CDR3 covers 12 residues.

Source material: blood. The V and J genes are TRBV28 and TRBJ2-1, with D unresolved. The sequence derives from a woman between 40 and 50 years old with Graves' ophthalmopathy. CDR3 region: CASSFDGLGQFF. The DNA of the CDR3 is TGTGCCAGCAGTTTTGATGGCTTGGGTCAGTTCTTC.